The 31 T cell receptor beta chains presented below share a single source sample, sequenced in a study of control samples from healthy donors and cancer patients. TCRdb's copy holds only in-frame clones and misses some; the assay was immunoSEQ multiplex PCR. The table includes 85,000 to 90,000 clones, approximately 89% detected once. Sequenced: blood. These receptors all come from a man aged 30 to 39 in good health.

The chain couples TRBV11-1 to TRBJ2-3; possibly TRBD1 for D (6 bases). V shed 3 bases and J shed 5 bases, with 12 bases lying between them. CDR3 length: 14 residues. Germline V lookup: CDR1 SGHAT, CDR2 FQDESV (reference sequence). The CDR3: CASSFYRARDTQYF. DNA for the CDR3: TGTGCCAGCAGCTTCTACAGGGCGAGAGATACGCAGTATTTT.

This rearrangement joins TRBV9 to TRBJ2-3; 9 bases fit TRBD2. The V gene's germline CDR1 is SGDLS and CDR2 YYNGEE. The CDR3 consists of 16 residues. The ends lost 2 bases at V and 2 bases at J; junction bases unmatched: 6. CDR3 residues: CASSVFSGGDTDTQYF. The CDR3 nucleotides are TGTGCCAGCAGCGTCTTTAGCGGGGGTGACACAGATACGCAGTATTTT.

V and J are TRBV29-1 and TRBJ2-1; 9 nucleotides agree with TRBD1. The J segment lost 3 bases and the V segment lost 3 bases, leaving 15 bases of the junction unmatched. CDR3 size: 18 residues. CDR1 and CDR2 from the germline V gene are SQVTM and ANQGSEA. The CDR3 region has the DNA TGCAGCGTTGACAGCGAAAGGCTCGGACAGGGGCACTACAATGAGCAGTTCTTC. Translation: CSVDSERLGQGHYNEQFF.

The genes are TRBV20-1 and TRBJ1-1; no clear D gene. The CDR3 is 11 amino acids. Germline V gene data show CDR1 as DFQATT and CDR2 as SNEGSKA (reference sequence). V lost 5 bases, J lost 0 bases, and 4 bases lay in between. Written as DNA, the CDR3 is TGCAGTGCTGAAGTGAACACTGAAGCTTTCTTT. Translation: CSAEVNTEAFF.

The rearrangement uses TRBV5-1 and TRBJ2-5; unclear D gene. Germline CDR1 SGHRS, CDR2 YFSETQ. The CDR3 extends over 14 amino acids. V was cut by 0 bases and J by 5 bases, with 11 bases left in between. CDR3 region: CASSLAPPTETQYF. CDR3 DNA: TGCGCCAGCAGCTTGGCCCCCCCAACGGAGACCCAGTACTTC.

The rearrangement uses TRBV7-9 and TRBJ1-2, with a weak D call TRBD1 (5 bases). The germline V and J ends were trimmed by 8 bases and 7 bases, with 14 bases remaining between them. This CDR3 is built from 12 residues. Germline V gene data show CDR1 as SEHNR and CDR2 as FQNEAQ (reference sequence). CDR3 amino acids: CASSWGGSGYTF. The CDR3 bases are TGTGCCAGCTCTTGGGGGGGATCTGGCTACACCTTC.

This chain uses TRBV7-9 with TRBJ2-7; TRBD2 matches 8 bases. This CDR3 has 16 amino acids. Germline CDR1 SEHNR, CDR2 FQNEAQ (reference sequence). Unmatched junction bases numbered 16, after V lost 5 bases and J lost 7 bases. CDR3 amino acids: CASSPRSAGGLREQYF. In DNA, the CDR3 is TGTGCCAGCAGCCCCCGATCGGCGGGGGGCCTGAGGGAGCAGTACTTC.

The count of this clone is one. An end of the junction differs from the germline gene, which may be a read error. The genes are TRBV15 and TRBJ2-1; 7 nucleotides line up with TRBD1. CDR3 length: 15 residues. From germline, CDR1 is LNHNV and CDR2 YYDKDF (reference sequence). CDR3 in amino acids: CAASRDRASYNEQFF. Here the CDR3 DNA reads TGTGCCGCCAGCAGAGACAGGGCATCCTACAATGAGCAGTTCTTC.

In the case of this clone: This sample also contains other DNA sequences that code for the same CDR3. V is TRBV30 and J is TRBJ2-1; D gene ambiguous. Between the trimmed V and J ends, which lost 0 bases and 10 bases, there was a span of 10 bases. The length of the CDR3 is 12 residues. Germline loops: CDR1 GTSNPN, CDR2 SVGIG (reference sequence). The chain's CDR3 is CAWSVLGGEQFF. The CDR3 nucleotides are TGTGCCTGGAGTGTACTTGGTGGGGAGCAGTTCTTC.

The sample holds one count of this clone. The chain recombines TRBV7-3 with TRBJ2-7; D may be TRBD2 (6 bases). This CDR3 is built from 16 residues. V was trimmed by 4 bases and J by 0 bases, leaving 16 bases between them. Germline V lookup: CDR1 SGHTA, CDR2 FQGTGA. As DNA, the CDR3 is TGTGCCAGCAGCTCCTGTTTATGGAGGGACTCCTACGAGCAGTACTTC. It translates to CASSSCLWRDSYEQYF.

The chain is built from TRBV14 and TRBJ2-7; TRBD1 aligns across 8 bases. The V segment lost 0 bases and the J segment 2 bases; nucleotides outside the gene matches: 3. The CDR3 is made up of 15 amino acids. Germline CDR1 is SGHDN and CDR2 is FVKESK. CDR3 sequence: CASSQDKDRAYEQYV. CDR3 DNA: TGTGCCAGCAGCCAAGATAAGGACAGGGCCTACGAGCAGTACGTC.

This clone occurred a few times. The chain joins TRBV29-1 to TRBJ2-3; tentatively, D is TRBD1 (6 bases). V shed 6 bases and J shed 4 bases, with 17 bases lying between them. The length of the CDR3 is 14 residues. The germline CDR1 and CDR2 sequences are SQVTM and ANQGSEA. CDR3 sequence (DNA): TGCAGCGTACTTTTACAGGGAGCCGCAGATACGCAGTATTTT. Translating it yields CSVLLQGAADTQYF.

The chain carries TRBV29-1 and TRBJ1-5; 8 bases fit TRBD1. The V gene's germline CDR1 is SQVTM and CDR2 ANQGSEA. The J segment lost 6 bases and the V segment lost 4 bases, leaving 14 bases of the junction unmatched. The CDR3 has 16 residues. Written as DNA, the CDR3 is TGCAGCGTTGTAGAGGGAGGACAGGGTTATGGTCAGCCCCAGCATTTT. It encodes CSVVEGGQGYGQPQHF.

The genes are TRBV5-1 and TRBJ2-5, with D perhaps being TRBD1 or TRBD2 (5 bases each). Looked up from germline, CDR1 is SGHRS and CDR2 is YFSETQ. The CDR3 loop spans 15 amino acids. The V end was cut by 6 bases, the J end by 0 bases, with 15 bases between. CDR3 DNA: TGCGCCAGCACAAACCCCGGGACGTACCAAGAGACCCAGTACTTC. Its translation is CASTNPGTYQETQYF.

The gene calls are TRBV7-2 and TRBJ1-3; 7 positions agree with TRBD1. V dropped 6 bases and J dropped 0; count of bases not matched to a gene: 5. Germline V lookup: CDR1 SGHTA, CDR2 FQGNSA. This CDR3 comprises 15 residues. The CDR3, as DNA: TGTGCCAGCAGATACAGGGGCTACTCTGGAAACACCATATATTTT. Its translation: CASRYRGYSGNTIYF.

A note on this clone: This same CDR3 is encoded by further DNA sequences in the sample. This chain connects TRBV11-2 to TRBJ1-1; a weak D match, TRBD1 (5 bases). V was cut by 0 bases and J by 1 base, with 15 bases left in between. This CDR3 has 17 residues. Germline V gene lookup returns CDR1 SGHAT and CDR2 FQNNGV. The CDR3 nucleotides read TGTGCCAGCAGCTTAGAAGGGGTGGGCACACCGAACACTGAAGCTTTCTTT. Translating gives CASSLEGVGTPNTEAFF.

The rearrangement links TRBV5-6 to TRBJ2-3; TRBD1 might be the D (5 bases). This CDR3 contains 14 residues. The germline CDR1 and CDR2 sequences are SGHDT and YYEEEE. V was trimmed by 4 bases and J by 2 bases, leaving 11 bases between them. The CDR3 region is CASSPDRNTDTQYF. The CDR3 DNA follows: TGTGCCAGCAGCCCCGACAGAAACACAGATACGCAGTATTTT.

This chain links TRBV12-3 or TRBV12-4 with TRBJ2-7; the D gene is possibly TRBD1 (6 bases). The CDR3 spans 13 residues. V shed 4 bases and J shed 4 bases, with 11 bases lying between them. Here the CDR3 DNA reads TGTGCCAGCAGTTATGGGGGCGTATACGAGCAGTACTTC. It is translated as CASSYGGVYEQYF.

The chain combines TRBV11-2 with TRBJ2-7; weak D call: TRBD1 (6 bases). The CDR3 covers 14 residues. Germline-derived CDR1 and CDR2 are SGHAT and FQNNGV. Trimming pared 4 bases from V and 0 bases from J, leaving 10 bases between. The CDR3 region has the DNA TGTGCCAGCAGCTGGCAGGGGAGCTCCTACGAGCAGTACTTC. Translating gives CASSWQGSSYEQYF.

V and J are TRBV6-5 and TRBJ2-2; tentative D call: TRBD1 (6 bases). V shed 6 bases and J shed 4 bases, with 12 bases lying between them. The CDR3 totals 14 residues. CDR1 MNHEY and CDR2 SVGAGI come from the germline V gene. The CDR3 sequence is CASRRDTSTGELFF. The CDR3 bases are TGTGCCAGCAGACGGGACACCTCCACCGGGGAGCTGTTTTTT.

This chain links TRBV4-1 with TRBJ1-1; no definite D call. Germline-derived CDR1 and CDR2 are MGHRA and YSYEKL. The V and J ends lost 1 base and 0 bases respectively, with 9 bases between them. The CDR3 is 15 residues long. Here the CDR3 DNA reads TGCGCCAGCAGCCAAGGGGAGGGTATGAACACTGAAGCTTTCTTT. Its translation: CASSQGEGMNTEAFF.

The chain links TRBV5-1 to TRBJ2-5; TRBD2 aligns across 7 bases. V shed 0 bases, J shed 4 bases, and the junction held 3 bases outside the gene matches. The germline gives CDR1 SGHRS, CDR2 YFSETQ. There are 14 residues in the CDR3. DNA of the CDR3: TGCGCCAGCAGCTTGGGAGGGGAGGGAGAGACCCAGTACTTC. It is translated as CASSLGGEGETQYF. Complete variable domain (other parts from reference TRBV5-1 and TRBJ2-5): KAGVTQTPRYLIKTRGQQVTLSCSPISGHRSVSWYQQTPGQGLQFLFEYFSETQRNKGNFPGRFSGRQFSNSRSEMNVSTLELGDSALYLCASSLGGEGETQYFGPGTRLLVL.

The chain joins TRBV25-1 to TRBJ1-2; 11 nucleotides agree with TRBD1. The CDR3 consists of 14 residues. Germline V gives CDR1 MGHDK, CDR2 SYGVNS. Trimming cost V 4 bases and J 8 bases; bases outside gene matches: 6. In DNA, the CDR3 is TGTGCCAGCAGTGCCATGGACAGGGGGCGAGGCTACACCTTC. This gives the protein CASSAMDRGRGYTF.

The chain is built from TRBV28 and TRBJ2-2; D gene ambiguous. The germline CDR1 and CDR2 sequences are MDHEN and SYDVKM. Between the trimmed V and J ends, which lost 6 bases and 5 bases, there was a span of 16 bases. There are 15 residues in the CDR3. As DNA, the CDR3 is TGTGCCAGCAGGCAACCGGGTATGGAGACCGGGGAGCTGTTTTTT. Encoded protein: CASRQPGMETGELFF.

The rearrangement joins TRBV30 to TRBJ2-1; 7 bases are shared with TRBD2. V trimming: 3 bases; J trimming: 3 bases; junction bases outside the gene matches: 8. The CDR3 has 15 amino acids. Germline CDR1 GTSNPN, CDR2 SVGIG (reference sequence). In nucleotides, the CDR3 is TGTGCCTGGAGGGAGGGAGGGAAGAGCTACAATGAGCAGTTCTTC. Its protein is CAWREGGKSYNEQFF.

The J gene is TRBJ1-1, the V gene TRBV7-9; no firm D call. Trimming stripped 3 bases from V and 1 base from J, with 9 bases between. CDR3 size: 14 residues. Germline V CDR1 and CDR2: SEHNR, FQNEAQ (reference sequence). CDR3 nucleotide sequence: TGTGCCAGCAGCTTGGGCAGGTGGAACACTGAAGCTTTCTTT. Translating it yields CASSLGRWNTEAFF.

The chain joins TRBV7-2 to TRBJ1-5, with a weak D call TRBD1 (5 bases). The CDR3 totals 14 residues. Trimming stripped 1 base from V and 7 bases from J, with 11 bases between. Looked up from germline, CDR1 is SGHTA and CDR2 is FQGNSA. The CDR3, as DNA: TGTGCCAGCAGCTTAGTTAGGGGAGGCCAGCCCCAGCATTTT. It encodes CASSLVRGGQPQHF.

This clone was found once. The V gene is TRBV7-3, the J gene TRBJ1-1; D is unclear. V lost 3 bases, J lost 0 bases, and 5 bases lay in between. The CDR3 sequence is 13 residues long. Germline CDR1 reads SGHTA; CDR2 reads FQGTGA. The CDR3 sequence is CASSLLMNTEAFF. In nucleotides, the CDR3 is TGTGCCAGCAGCTTGTTGATGAACACTGAAGCTTTCTTT.

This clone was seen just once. The CDR3 reads CASRPRRAPNSPLHF. CDR3 sequence (DNA): TGTGCCAGCAGACCAAGGAGGGCACCCAATTCACCCCTCCACTTT. J is TRBJ1-6 and V is TRBV6-5; D unclear. Germline V CDR1 and CDR2: MNHEY, SVGAGI. This CDR3 region has 15 residues. The V end lost 6 bases, the J end lost 7 bases, and 16 bases lay between the germline ends.

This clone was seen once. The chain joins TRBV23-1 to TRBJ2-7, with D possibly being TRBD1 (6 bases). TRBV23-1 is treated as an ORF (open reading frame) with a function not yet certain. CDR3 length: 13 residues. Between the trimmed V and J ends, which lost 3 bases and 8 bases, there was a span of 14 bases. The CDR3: CASSHPGDGKQYV. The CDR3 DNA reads TGCGCCAGCAGTCACCCAGGGGATGGAAAGCAGTACGTC.

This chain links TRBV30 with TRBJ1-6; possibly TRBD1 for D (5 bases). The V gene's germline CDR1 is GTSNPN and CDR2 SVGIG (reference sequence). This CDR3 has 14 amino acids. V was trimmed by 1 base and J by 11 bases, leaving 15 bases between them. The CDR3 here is CAWSAGQGGAPLHF. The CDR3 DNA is TGTGCCTGGAGTGCTGGGCAGGGTGGAGCACCCCTCCACTTT.